This T cell receptor beta chain was identified during a study of relationships among human T cell subsets. The length of the CDR3 is 14 residues. Germline V gene data show CDR1 as MDHEN and CDR2 as SYDVKM. Trimming removed 6 bases at V and 4 bases at J, with 14 bases between. Semiquantitative ARM-PCR amplified T cell receptor alpha and beta CDR3 regions from mRNA. ARM-PCR used tagged nested gene-specific primers, then communal superprimers for exponential amplification. TCRdb redid the calling of the multiplex PCR reads with MiXCR, one entry per CDR3 protein. The sample lists 5,100 or so distinct CDR3 sequences; nearly 80% were seen once.

Sample: total T cells sorted from blood. The V and J genes are TRBV28 and TRBJ2-3, with D maybe TRBD2 (7 bases). This TCR was recovered from a man aged 40-55 years in good health. The CDR3, as DNA: TGTGCCAGCAGGGAGAGGGGGGGCCCAGATACGCAGTATTTT. Protein sequence: CASRERGGPDTQYF.